This TCR beta chain was observed in a study of T cell responses to AZD1222 COVID-19 vaccine. General study results and limits: The donor group comprised mostly white British people and more females; the analysis possibly underestimated clonal diversity. No day 14 peak samples; only post-peak repertoires were characterized. Baseline antibody screening turned up just a handful of seropositive AZD1222 recipients.

V lost 5 bases and J lost 4, with 14 bases in between. Germline V CDR1 and CDR2: SGHTA, FQGNSA. The CDR3 sequence is 15 residues long. For this clone: Antigen unknown.

Measured with immunoSEQ multiplex PCR; TCRdb has only the in-frame clones, and not every one. This repertoire shows 75,000 to 100,000 clones, more than 85% found once; its top ten account for less than 4%. Combined were second doses at about 4 or about 12 weeks. The V and J genes are TRBV7-2 and TRBJ2-2; D is undetermined. The input for sequencing was peripheral blood, taken 28 days after the second AZD1222 dose. The sequence was collected from an adult who received the AZD1222 COVID-19 vaccine. The CDR3 nucleotides read TGTGCCAGCAGCATACACCCTCCGGGCACCGGGGAGCTGTTTTTT. It specifies CASSIHPPGTGELFF.